In its sample, the clone carrying this T cell receptor beta chain was seen many times. What it binds is not known. RNA transcripts served as the template for amplifying TCR beta CDR3 regions. HTBI primers were used for first-round RT-PCR of the TCR CDR3. TCRdb fed the multiplex PCR reads into MiXCR, producing one record per CDR3 protein. The sample lists hundreds of thousands of distinct CDR3 sequences, about 14% seen once, with about an eighth in the top ten. Patients with uncontrolled infections, other autoimmune diseases, pregnancy or lactation were excluded. This sample holds PBMCs from 8 to 10 ml fresh peripheral blood. The data were obtained in a study of T cells in Graves' hyperthyroidism and ophthalmopathy. Study results and limitations: Most clonotypes expanded in thyroid above 0.001 were likewise present in blood.

Germline V CDR1 and CDR2: SGHAT, FQNNGV. V shed 5 bases and J shed 6 bases, with 10 bases lying between them. The CDR3 length is 12 residues. The J gene is TRBJ1-1, the V gene TRBV11-2; D is possibly TRBD1 (6 bases). The sample was blood. The sequence derives from a woman between 50 and 59 years old with Graves' ophthalmopathy. CDR3 in amino acids: CASSLSGAEAFF. DNA of the CDR3: TGTGCCAGCAGCCTATCAGGGGCTGAAGCTTTCTTT.